This TCR beta chain originates from a study of cytomegalovirus exposure and HLA in healthy donors. Study outcomes and limitations: There were some V segments, including TRBV6-2 and TRBV6-3, excluded as indistinguishable. Reports indicate that TCR beta sequences accurately predicted the HLA-A and HLA-B alleles of most subjects. Most TCR sequences were uncommon, yet certain public TCRs appeared in many donors.

PCR employed 60 Vbeta and 13 Jbeta primers. Produced via immunoSEQ multiplex PCR; TCRdb's table is partial and in-frame only. The profile shows about 220,000 clones, over 65% of them singletons. On this clone itself: Its antigen remains unidentified.

Trimming removed 1 base from V and 7 bases from J; junction bases left unmatched: 11. The length of the CDR3 is 18 residues. The germline V gene encodes CDR1 SGHAT and CDR2 FQNNGV. The chain is built from TRBV11-2 and TRBJ2-1, with TRBD2 matching 12 bases. This clonotype was sampled from a man aged 18-30 years in good health and CMV-seronegative. The sequencing sample was made of PBMCs. CDR3 DNA: TGTGCCAGCAGCTTAGTATCTAGCGGGAGGGCCGGATGGAATGAGCAGTTCTTC. Its translation: CASSLVSSGRAGWNEQFF.